This T cell receptor (beta chain) was sequenced for a study of T cell repertoires in cytomegalovirus infection. The overall study: TCR beta signatures that were public indicated CMV infection and matching HLA type.

TCRdb processed the reads anew with MiXCR; each CDR3 protein has one entry. This table has 100,000 to 150,000 distinct CDR3 sequences, over 30% appearing once. This clonotype was detected only a few times. Its antigen remains unidentified. Whole-study findings and limits: Cumulated frequencies of public TCR beta families served to identify carriers of CMV plus the relevant HLA.

Germline CDR1 reads SGHKS; CDR2 reads YYEKEE (reference sequence). The J segment lost 5 bases and the V segment lost 0 bases, leaving 14 bases of the junction unmatched. The CDR3 extends over 18 amino acids. The receptor was derived from a human donor in good health (CMV status not recorded). Some clones in this sample may be carry-over from other donors' samples. The material was CD8+ T cells from cultured PBMCs, obtained from culture after CMV antigen stimulation. The V and J genes are TRBV5-5 and TRBJ1-2; 9 positions match TRBD1. The CDR3 nucleotides read TGTGCCAGCAGCTTGGCCCCCGGAACGACAGGGGGTTTTTATGGCTACACCTTC. This codes for CASSLAPGTTGGFYGYTF.